The 15 T cell receptor beta chains below were found in one sample sequenced in a study of blood T cell repertoires in COVID-19. The method was immunoSEQ multiplex PCR; TCRdb's version includes in-frame clones alone and lacks a portion of them. The table records approximately 70,000 clones, about nine tenths of them present only once. The sequenced sample consisted of peripheral blood. These receptor sequences come from a woman aged 18-29 years with acute or convalescent COVID-19.

The V gene is TRBV6-5, the J gene TRBJ1-4; D is unclear. This CDR3 spans 14 amino acids. Germline V gene sequence: CDR1 MNHEY, CDR2 SVGAGI. Trimming pared 8 bases from V and 0 bases from J, leaving 10 bases between. The CDR3 loop is CASGDRATNEKLFF. CDR3 nucleotide sequence: TGTGCCAGCGGAGACCGAGCAACTAATGAAAAACTGTTTTTT.

The chain employs TRBV12-3 or TRBV12-4 and TRBJ1-1; D remains ambiguous. The V gene lost 4 bases and the J gene lost 2 bases, with 8 bases spanning the gap. The CDR3 runs 13 residues. CDR3 loop: CASSSVGNTEAFF. The CDR3 DNA follows: TGTGCCAGCAGTTCGGTTGGTAACACTGAAGCTTTCTTT.

The chain recombines TRBV27 with TRBJ2-7; TRBD1 is a possible D gene (6 bases). CDR3 length equals 15 residues. V lost 2 bases to trimming and J lost 2 bases, with 13 bases between them. Per the germline V gene, CDR1 is MNHEY and CDR2 is SMNVEV (reference sequence). Here the CDR3 DNA reads TGTGCCAGCAGTTTAAAACAGGGAAGGGCCTACGAGCAGTACTTC. Amino acids: CASSLKQGRAYEQYF.

The chain uses TRBV12-3 or TRBV12-4 and TRBJ1-6; D remains unclear. The CDR3 extends over 12 amino acids. V gave up 5 bases and J gave up 7 bases, with 6 bases separating them. The CDR3 is CASSGENSPLHF. The DNA of the CDR3 is TGTGCCAGCAGTGGGGAGAATTCACCCCTCCACTTT.

The chain joins TRBV18 to TRBJ1-2, with 9 positions matching TRBD1. The germline V gene encodes CDR1 KGHSH and CDR2 LQKENI. This CDR3 has 14 residues. V trimming: 3 bases; J trimming: 5 bases; junction bases outside the gene matches: 4. CDR3 sequence: CASSPTGGEYGYTF. CDR3 coding DNA: TGTGCCAGCTCACCCACAGGGGGCGAGTATGGCTACACCTTC.

The V call is TRBV3-1 (or the pseudogene TRBV3-2), the J call TRBJ2-3, with 13 bases matching TRBD2. This CDR3 has 19 residues. Germline V gene sequence: CDR1 LGHDT, CDR2 YNNKEL (reference sequence). The junction had 14 bases not matched to a gene; V was cut back by 4 bases and J by 4 bases. The DNA for the CDR3 is TGTGCCAGCAGCCTCTATGGGACTAGCGGGGCCCATTCAGCAGATACGCAGTATTTT. Protein product: CASSLYGTSGAHSADTQYF.

The J gene is TRBJ2-5, the V gene TRBV4-2; 7 bases map to TRBD1. Germline lookup yields CDR1 LGHNA and CDR2 YNFKEQ. The CDR3 totals 14 residues. The V gene end was trimmed by 1 base and the J gene end by 3 bases; junction bases not matched to a gene: 2. The CDR3: CASSQVTGEETQYF. The CDR3 DNA reads as TGTGCCAGCAGCCAAGTCACAGGGGAAGAGACCCAGTACTTC.

This clone was counted a few times. The rearrangement joins TRBV4-3 to TRBJ2-2, with 9 bases lining up with TRBD1. Germline values: CDR1 LGHNA, CDR2 YSLEER. There are 17 residues in the CDR3. Trimming cost V 4 bases and J 5 bases; bases outside gene matches: 11. As DNA, the CDR3 is TGCGCCAGCAGCCCAACAGGGGGCGATGTGAGAACCGGGGAGCTGTTTTTT. Translating it yields CASSPTGGDVRTGELFF.

This chain links TRBV6-5 with TRBJ1-2; D perhaps matches TRBD1 (6 bases). V lost 6 bases to trimming and J lost 2 bases, with 16 bases between them. This CDR3 spans 15 amino acids. The germline gives CDR1 MNHEY, CDR2 SVGAGI. CDR3 nucleotide sequence: TGTGCCAGCAGCCAAACAGGGCCCGGAAACTATGGCTACACCTTC. Translation gives CASSQTGPGNYGYTF.

In its sample, this clone was seen a few times. The V call is TRBV3-1 (or the pseudogene TRBV3-2), the J call TRBJ2-1, with D possibly TRBD1 on 5 matching bases. Trimming took 5 bases from V and 9 from J, leaving 11 bases between them. CDR3 length: 12 residues. From germline, CDR1 is LGHDT and CDR2 YNNKEL (reference sequence). The DNA of the CDR3 is TGTGCCAGCAGCGCAGGGCGGCGTGAGCAGTTCTTC. Translating gives CASSAGRREQFF.

The genes are TRBV28 and TRBJ1-5; D may be TRBD1 (5 bases). The CDR3 covers 16 residues. V was cut by 5 bases and J by 0 bases, with 14 bases left in between. Germline-derived CDR1 and CDR2 are MDHEN and SYDVKM. CDR3 residues: CASSPSGGNSNQPQHF. The CDR3 nucleotides read TGTGCCAGCAGTCCTTCTGGGGGGAATAGCAATCAGCCCCAGCATTTT.

This clone has just one count. Other DNA sequences of this sample code for an identical CDR3. The J gene is TRBJ1-1, the V gene TRBV5-1, with D perhaps TRBD1 (5 bases). Germline V gene sequence: CDR1 SGHRS, CDR2 YFSETQ. Trimming left V 0 bases short and J 1 base short, with 10 bases between. This CDR3 has 15 residues. CDR3: CASSLDGQGNTEAFF. CDR3 nucleotide sequence: TGCGCCAGCAGCTTGGACGGTCAGGGGAACACTGAAGCTTTCTTT.

This clone was counted a single time. The chain carries TRBV28 and TRBJ2-7, with D perhaps TRBD2 (6 bases). The germline V gene has CDR1 MDHEN and CDR2 SYDVKM. Trimming removed 2 bases from V and 3 bases from J, with 11 bases in between. This CDR3 contains 14 residues. This CDR3 is CASSLRGLNYEQYF. The CDR3 bases are TGTGCCAGCAGTTTAAGGGGACTGAACTACGAGCAGTACTTC.

CDR3 sequence reads: CASSLRGTPSNTGELFF. The CDR3 DNA sequence: TGTGCCAGCAGCCTCAGGGGGACACCGTCGAACACCGGGGAGCTGTTTTTT. The V and J genes are TRBV7-9 and TRBJ2-2; 7 nucleotides match TRBD1. CDR1 and CDR2 (germline): SEHNR, FQNEAQ (reference sequence). CDR3 length equals 17 residues. The V gene end was trimmed by 5 bases and the J gene end by 0 bases; junction bases not matched to a gene: 9.

In nucleotides, the CDR3 is TGCGCCAGCAGCTTGGGAGCACGGACTAGCGCCGGGGAGCTGTTTTTT. This gives the protein CASSLGARTSAGELFF. The chain couples TRBV5-1 to TRBJ2-2; 9 nucleotides line up with TRBD2. CDR1 is SGHRS and CDR2 is YFSETQ in the germline V gene. J gave up 6 bases and V 0 bases, and 6 bases lay outside the gene matches. This CDR3 comprises 16 residues.